The present T cell receptor (beta chain) was sequenced within a study of blood T cell repertoires in COVID-19. About the research overall: Material from acute and convalescent COVID-19 was sourced from the United States, Italy and Spain.

The repertoire was sequenced with immunoSEQ multiplex PCR; TCRdb's copy has only in-frame clones and lacks some. Of a few hundred thousand clones listed, around 84% are singletons. Everyone who took part was roughly 18 to 89 years old, and they came from roughly 25 US areas. Trimming shortened V by 1 base and J by 4 bases, and 19 bases separated the two germline ends. CDR3 length: 17 amino acids. The germline gives CDR1 LGHDT, CDR2 YNNKEL (reference sequence). Material for sequencing was PBMCs or T cells enriched from blood (not recorded which). The receptor comes from a man between 25 and 39 years old with acute COVID-19. V usage is TRBV3-1 (or the pseudogene TRBV3-2) and J usage is TRBJ1-1; TRBD1 is a possible D gene (5 bases). DNA of the CDR3: TGTGCCAGCAGCCAAGTCGGGGGAAGGGGTTTCGTCACTGAAGCTTTCTTT. Its translation is CASSQVGGRGFVTEAFF.